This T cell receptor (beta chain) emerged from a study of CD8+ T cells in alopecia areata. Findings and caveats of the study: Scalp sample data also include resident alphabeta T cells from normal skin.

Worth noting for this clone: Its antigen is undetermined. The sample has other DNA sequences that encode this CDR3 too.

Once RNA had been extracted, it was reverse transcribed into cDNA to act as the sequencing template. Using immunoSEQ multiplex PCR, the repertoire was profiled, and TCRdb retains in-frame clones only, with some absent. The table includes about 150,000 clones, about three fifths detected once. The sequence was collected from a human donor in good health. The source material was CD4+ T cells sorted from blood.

For the CDR3, the DNA is TGCAGCGTACGACAGGGGGGCAGCTACGAGCAGTACTTC. Protein sequence: CSVRQGGSYEQYF. The rearrangement links TRBV29-1 to TRBJ2-7; 9 positions agree with TRBD1. The CDR3 spans 13 residues. Germline V gene sequence: CDR1 SQVTM, CDR2 ANQGSEA. V lost 6 bases, J lost 3 bases, and 6 bases stayed unmatched.